Below, 3 T cell receptor beta chains from the same sample are listed, as sequenced in a study of T cell responses to AZD1222 COVID-19 vaccine. Some clones are missing from TCRdb's copy, which holds only in-frame ones; the method was immunoSEQ multiplex PCR. This repertoire shows around 130,000 clones, roughly 93% found once; its top ten account for 6.6%. The sample here was peripheral blood, taken on day 0 of AZD1222 vaccination. These receptors all come from an adult in good health.

The chain is built from TRBV28 and TRBJ2-7; D remains ambiguous. This CDR3 contains 15 residues. The V end was cut by 6 bases, the J end by 0 bases, with 15 bases between. The germline gives CDR1 MDHEN, CDR2 SYDVKM. The CDR3, as DNA: TGTGCCAGCAGGTCTTCCTGGGTGAACTCCTACGAGCAGTACTTC. This translates into CASRSSWVNSYEQYF.

V is TRBV5-1 and J is TRBJ2-5, with D hard to call. CDR1 and CDR2 from the germline V gene are SGHRS and YFSETQ. The CDR3 covers 12 residues. The V and J ends lost 5 bases and 1 base respectively, with 6 bases between them. The CDR3, as DNA: TGCGCCAGCAGGATCTTCCAAGAGACCCAGTACTTC. Translated: CASRIFQETQYF.

The chain couples TRBV28 to TRBJ2-1; 9 bases agree with TRBD2. The CDR3 sequence is 15 residues long. CDR1 and CDR2 from the germline V gene are MDHEN and SYDVKM. Losses at the gene ends were 7 bases for V and 5 bases for J; bases not matched to a gene: 9. Here the CDR3 reads CASTPPGLADNEQFF. The CDR3 coding sequence is TGTGCCAGCACCCCGCCGGGACTAGCAGACAATGAGCAGTTCTTC.